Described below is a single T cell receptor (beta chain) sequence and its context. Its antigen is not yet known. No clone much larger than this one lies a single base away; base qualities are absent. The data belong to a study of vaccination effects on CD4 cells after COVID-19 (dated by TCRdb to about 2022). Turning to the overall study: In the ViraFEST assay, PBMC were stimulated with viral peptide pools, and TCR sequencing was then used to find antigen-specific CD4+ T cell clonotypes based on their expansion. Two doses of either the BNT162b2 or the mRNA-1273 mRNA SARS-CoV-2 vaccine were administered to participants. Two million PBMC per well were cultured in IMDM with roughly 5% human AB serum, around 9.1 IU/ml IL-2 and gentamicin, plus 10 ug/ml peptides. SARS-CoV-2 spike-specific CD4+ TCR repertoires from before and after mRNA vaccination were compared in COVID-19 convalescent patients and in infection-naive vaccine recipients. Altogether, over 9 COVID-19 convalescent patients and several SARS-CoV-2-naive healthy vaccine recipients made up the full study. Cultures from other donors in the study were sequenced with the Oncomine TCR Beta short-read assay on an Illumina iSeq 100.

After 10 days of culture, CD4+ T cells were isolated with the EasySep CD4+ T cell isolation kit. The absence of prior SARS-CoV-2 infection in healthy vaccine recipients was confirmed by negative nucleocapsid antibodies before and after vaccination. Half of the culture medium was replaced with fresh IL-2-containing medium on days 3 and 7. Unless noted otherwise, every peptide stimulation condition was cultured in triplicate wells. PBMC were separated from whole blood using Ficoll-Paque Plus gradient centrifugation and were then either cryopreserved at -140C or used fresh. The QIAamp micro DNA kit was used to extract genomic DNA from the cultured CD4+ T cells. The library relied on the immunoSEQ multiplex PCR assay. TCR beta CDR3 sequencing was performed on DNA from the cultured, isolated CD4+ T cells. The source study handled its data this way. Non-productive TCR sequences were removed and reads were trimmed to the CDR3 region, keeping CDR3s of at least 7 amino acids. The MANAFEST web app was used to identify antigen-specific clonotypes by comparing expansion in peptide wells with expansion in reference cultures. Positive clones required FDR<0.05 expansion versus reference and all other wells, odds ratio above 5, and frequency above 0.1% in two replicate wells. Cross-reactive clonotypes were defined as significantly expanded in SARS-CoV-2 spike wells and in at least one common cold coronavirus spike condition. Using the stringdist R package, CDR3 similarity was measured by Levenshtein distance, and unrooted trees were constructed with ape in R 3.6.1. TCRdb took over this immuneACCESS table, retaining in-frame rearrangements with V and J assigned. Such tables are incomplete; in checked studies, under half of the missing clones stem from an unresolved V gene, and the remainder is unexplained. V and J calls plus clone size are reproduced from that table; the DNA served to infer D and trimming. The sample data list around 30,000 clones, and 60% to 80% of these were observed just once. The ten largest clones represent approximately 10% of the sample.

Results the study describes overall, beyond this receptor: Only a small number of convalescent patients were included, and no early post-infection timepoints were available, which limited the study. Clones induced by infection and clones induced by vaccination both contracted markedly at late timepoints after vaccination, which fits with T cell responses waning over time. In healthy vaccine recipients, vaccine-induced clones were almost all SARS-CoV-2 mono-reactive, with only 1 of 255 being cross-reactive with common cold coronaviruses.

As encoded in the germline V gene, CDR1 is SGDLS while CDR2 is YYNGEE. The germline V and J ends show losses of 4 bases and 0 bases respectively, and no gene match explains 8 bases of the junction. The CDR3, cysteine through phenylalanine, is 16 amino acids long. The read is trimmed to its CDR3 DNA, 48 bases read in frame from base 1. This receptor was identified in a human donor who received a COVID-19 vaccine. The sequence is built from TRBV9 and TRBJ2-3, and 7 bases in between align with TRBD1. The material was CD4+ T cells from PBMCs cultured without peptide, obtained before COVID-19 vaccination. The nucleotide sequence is TGTGCCAGCAGCACCCTTCCGGGACAGAGCACAGATACGCAGTATTTT. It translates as CASSTLPGQSTDTQYF.